Listed below are T cell receptor beta chains from one sample, sequenced in a study of regulatory T cells in long-lasting Graves disease. From the multiplex PCR reads, TCRdb called clonotypes with MiXCR, one entry per CDR3 protein. In the table there are approximately 380,000 distinct CDR3 sequences, around 20% of which are singletons. Sequencing used peripheral blood mononuclear cells (PBMCs), obtained when the disease was refractory, from a patient treated with antithyroid drugs. The receptors come from a female donor with Graves disease. Each CDR3 is given with its conserved first and last residue. D genes are given only for firm matches. For some rows the clone size is stated as once, few or many, or as a class when expanded; others skip it.

cdr3_length	v_call	clone_size	j_call	d_call	cdr3_aa	cdr3_nt
14	TRBV6-5	few	TRBJ1-5	.	CASSSGHLNQPQHF	TGTGCCAGCAGTTCTGGACACCTCAATCAGCCCCAGCATTTT
16	TRBV3-1	.	TRBJ2-2	.	CASSSRRGQNTGELFF	TGTGCCAGCAGCTCTAGGCGGGGACAAAACACCGGGGAGCTGTTTTTT
12	TRBV5-1	few	TRBJ1-1	TRBD1	CASSARDRTAFF	TGCGCCAGCAGCGCAAGGGACAGAACGGCTTTCTTT
14	TRBV20-1	.	TRBJ1-1	.	CSAPQAASHSQAFF	TGCAGTGCACCCCAGGCGGCCAGCCATTCTCAAGCTTTCTTT
14	TRBV7-3	many	TRBJ2-7	TRBD1	CASSPTGAAREQYF	TGTGCCAGCAGCCCGACAGGGGCCGCGCGAGAGCAGTACTTC
12	TRBV4-1	few	TRBJ1-1	.	CASSQAGHGAFF	TGCGCCAGCAGCCAAGCGGGACATGGAGCTTTCTTT
17	TRBV30	.	TRBJ2-7	.	CAWSTPQAGIISYEQYF	TGTGCCTGGAGTACTCCTCAGGCAGGAATAATCTCCTACGAGCAGTACTTC
16	TRBV28	.	TRBJ1-1	TRBD1	CASSLSLRTGGREAFF	TGTGCCAGCAGTTTATCCCTTCGGACAGGGGGCCGTGAAGCTTTCTTT
14	TRBV27	few	TRBJ1-5	.	CASRPRNSNQPQHF	TGTGCCAGCAGACCTAGAAATAGCAATCAGCCCCAGCATTTT
17	TRBV7-8	few	TRBJ2-3	.	CASSPLLAERSTDTQYF	TGTGCCAGCAGCCCCCTATTAGCGGAGAGGAGCACAGATACGCAGTATTTT
16	TRBV5-1	many	TRBJ2-7	TRBD2	CASSLVGTSGAYEQYF	TGCGCCAGCAGCTTGGTTGGGACTAGCGGTGCTTACGAGCAGTACTTC
13	TRBV6-1	.	TRBJ1-1	.	CASRWNRNTEAFF	TGTGCCAGCCGCTGGAACAGGAACACTGAAGCTTTCTTT
14	TRBV7-2	.	TRBJ2-1	.	CASRSRGIDNEQFF	TGTGCCAGCAGATCTAGGGGGATAGACAATGAGCAGTTCTTC
13	TRBV29-1	few	TRBJ1-2	.	CSVVWDSNYGYTF	TGCAGCGTTGTCTGGGACTCCAACTATGGCTACACCTTC
14	TRBV7-2	.	TRBJ2-2	.	CASSLLIGGGELFF	TGTGCCAGCAGCTTATTAATCGGCGGCGGGGAGCTGTTTTTT
13	TRBV30	few	TRBJ1-1	.	CAWSVGVRTEAFF	TGTGCCTGGAGTGTTGGGGTTAGGACTGAAGCTTTCTTT
12	TRBV30	.	TRBJ2-7	.	CAWSGLTYEQYF	TGTGCCTGGAGTGGGCTTACCTACGAGCAGTACTTC
12	TRBV11-2	few	TRBJ2-5	.	CASSHGRETQCF	TGTGCCAGCAGCCACGGCCGGGAGACCCAGTGCTTC